These T cell receptor beta chains were read from a single sample in a study of TIL therapy for anti-PD-1-resistant metastatic lung cancer. Some clones are missing from TCRdb's copy, which holds only in-frame ones; the method was immunoSEQ multiplex PCR. The table lists over 20,000 clones, around 77% of them singletons, with over 7% in the top ten. The sequences come from tumor tissue, collected at baseline. The receptors here all came from a person aged 25 to 80 with non-small cell lung cancer. Both conserved end residues are part of each CDR3. D genes are given only for firm matches. Clone size is not always given. Where it is, it says once, few, many or a class for expanded clones.

j_call,clone_size,v_call,d_call,cdr3_aa,cdr3_nt
TRBJ1-5,NA,TRBV18,TRBD1,CASSLAGTGTGQPQHF,TGTGCCAGCTCTCTTGCCGGGACAGGGACAGGGCAGCCCCAGCATTTT
TRBJ2-7,NA,TRBV9,NA,CASSVSGGVYEQYF,TGTGCCAGCAGCGTATCTGGGGGTGTCTACGAGCAGTACTTC
TRBJ2-3,NA,TRBV25-1,TRBD1,CASSIGTGKKDTQYF,TGTGCCAGCAGTATCGGGACAGGGAAAAAGGATACGCAGTATTTT
TRBJ1-2,few,TRBV7-9,NA,CASSNRAGYTF,TGTGCCAGCAGCAACAGGGCTGGCTACACCTTC
TRBJ1-1,NA,TRBV6-1,TRBD1,CASTNRGSGSEAFF,TGTGCCAGCACGAACAGGGGGTCAGGATCTGAAGCTTTCTTT
TRBJ2-2,NA,TRBV7-9,NA,CASSLRLDRITGELFF,TGTGCCAGCAGCTTACGTCTAGACAGGATCACCGGGGAGCTGTTTTTT
TRBJ1-4,once,TRBV9,NA,CASSARGVSNEKLFF,TGTGCCAGCAGCGCTAGGGGGGTGTCTAATGAAAAACTGTTTTTT
TRBJ2-7,NA,TRBV29-1,TRBD2,CSVDAPRRSGGAGYEQYF,TGCAGCGTTGACGCCCCCAGGCGCAGCGGGGGGGCCGGTTACGAGCAGTACTTC
TRBJ1-2,NA,TRBV5-5,TRBD1,CASRSTGVRSGYGYTF,TGTGCCAGCAGGTCGACAGGGGTGAGGTCGGGCTATGGCTACACCTTC
TRBJ2-5,NA,TRBV11-2,TRBD1,CASSLVSLRGRETQYF,TGTGCCAGCAGCTTAGTGTCTCTCAGGGGGCGGGAGACCCAGTACTTC
TRBJ1-2,NA,TRBV5-6,NA,CASSLGGYTF,TGTGCCAGCAGCTTGGGTGGCTACACCTTC
TRBJ1-2,NA,TRBV9,TRBD1,CASSFDRAGGYTF,TGTGCCAGCAGTTTCGACAGGGCGGGCGGCTACACCTTC
TRBJ1-2,once,TRBV6-5,NA,CASSQQGRGYTF,TGTGCCAGCAGTCAACAGGGTAGGGGCTACACCTTC
TRBJ2-2,NA,TRBV5-1,NA,CASSLAVSGNTGELFF,TGCGCCAGCAGCTTGGCCGTTTCGGGTAACACCGGGGAGCTGTTTTTT
TRBJ1-2,NA,TRBV6-1,NA,CASLEIQGVGYTF,TGTGCCAGCCTAGAAATTCAAGGGGTGGGCTACACCTTC
TRBJ1-1,NA,TRBV9,TRBD1,CASSVNPGMGQVNTEAFF,TGTGCCAGCAGCGTAAACCCCGGGATGGGACAGGTAAACACTGAAGCTTTCTTT
TRBJ2-1,NA,TRBV19,NA,CASSFGYEQFF,TGTGCCAGTAGTTTCGGCTATGAGCAGTTCTTC
TRBJ1-4,NA,TRBV7-8,NA,CASSFSGQKNEKLFF,TGTGCCAGCAGCTTTAGTGGACAGAAAAATGAAAAACTGTTTTTT
TRBJ1-2,NA,TRBV29-1,NA,CSVEDSGVHYGYTF,TGCAGCGTTGAAGATTCAGGGGTCCACTATGGCTACACCTTC
TRBJ2-1,NA,TRBV7-2,NA,CASSPPVYNEQFF,TGTGCCAGCAGCCCCCCCGTGTACAATGAGCAGTTCTTC
TRBJ2-7,NA,TRBV30,TRBD2,CACPKRGGAYEQYF,TGTGCCTGTCCTAAGCGGGGGGGTGCCTACGAGCAGTACTTC
TRBJ1-1,once,TRBV12-5,NA,CASRLLENTEAFF,TGTGCTAGTCGTCTCTTAGAGAACACTGAAGCTTTCTTT
TRBJ2-5,NA,TRBV27,NA,CASSLLGAGETQYF,TGTGCCAGCAGTTTATTGGGCGCAGGAGAGACCCAGTACTTC
TRBJ2-5,NA,TRBV2,TRBD2,CASSPGTSVGTQYF,TGTGCCAGCAGTCCCGGGACTAGCGTTGGGACCCAGTACTTC
TRBJ2-3,once,TRBV11-3,TRBD1,CASSLVSMGTESTDTQYF,TGTGCCAGCAGCTTAGTTTCTATGGGGACAGAGAGCACAGATACGCAGTATTTT
TRBJ2-3,NA,TRBV10-2,NA,CASLHQDTDTQYF,TGCGCCAGCCTCCACCAAGACACAGATACGCAGTATTTT
TRBJ2-5,NA,TRBV9,NA,CASSVGLAKETQYF,TGTGCCAGCAGCGTAGGTCTAGCGAAGGAGACCCAGTACTTC
TRBJ2-1,NA,TRBV12-5,NA,CASGWQGPQDEQFF,TGTGCTAGTGGTTGGCAGGGACCTCAGGATGAGCAGTTCTTC
TRBJ2-7,NA,TRBV30,NA,CAWSVLRSSYEQYF,TGTGCCTGGAGTGTACTTAGGAGCTCCTACGAGCAGTACTTC
TRBJ2-7,NA,TRBV10-2,TRBD2,CASSESRLAGDYYEQYF,TGCGCCAGCAGTGAGAGTCGGCTAGCGGGGGACTACTACGAGCAGTACTTC
TRBJ2-7,NA,TRBV2,NA,CATHSYEQYF,TGTGCCACCCACAGTTACGAGCAGTACTTC
TRBJ2-3,NA,TRBV23-1,TRBD2,CASSQSGTASGGWILDTQYF,TGCGCCAGCAGTCAATCTGGAACGGCTAGCGGGGGATGGATTCTAGATACGCAGTATTTT
TRBJ1-1,NA,TRBV6-5,NA,CASSYRDGGTEAFF,TGTGCCAGCAGTTACAGGGACGGTGGCACTGAAGCTTTCTTT
TRBJ1-1,NA,TRBV5-5,NA,CASSLGHKLNTEAFF,TGTGCCAGCAGCTTGGGACACAAATTGAACACTGAAGCTTTCTTT
TRBJ2-3,NA,TRBV21-1,NA,CASSGGFQYF,TGTGCCAGCTCTGGCGGATTCCAGTATTTT
TRBJ2-7,once,TRBV19,NA,CASSMSKAYEQYF,TGTGCCAGTAGTATGAGTAAGGCCTACGAGCAGTACTTC
TRBJ1-1,NA,TRBV27,TRBD1,CASSWDRNTEAFF,TGTGCCAGCAGTTGGGACAGGAACACTGAAGCTTTCTTT
TRBJ1-2,NA,TRBV2,TRBD1,CASSPDRAGGGYTF,TGTGCCAGCAGTCCGGACAGGGCCGGTGGGGGCTACACCTTC
TRBJ2-7,NA,TRBV7-9,NA,CASSLGTGTMIYEQYF,TGTGCCAGCAGCTTAGGTACCGGCACTATGATCTACGAGCAGTACTTC
TRBJ2-5,NA,TRBV11-3,TRBD2,CASSPGLAGDRMYQETQYF,TGTGCCAGCAGCCCGGGACTAGCGGGGGACCGAATGTACCAAGAGACCCAGTACTTC
TRBJ2-7,NA,TRBV6-1,NA,CASRSNAAANEQYF,TGTGCCAGCAGATCGAACGCGGCGGCCAACGAGCAGTACTTC
TRBJ1-2,NA,TRBV9,TRBD1,CASSARDRGPGYTF,TGTGCCAGCAGCGCCCGGGACAGGGGTCCCGGCTACACCTTC
TRBJ1-6,NA,TRBV6-6,NA,CASSRTRTGDSPLHF,TGTGCCAGCAGCCGCACAAGAACGGGAGATTCACCCCTCCACTTT
TRBJ1-1,once,TRBV27,NA,CASSPPDRRNTEAFF,TGTGCCAGCAGTCCTCCCGACAGGAGGAACACTGAAGCTTTCTTT
TRBJ2-1,NA,TRBV10-2,NA,CASSFSLEQFF,TGCGCCAGCAGTTTTAGCCTTGAGCAGTTCTTC
TRBJ2-2,NA,TRBV11-2,NA,CASSSRVGPLGTGELFF,TGTGCCAGCAGCTCTAGAGTTGGCCCGTTAGGAACCGGGGAGCTGTTTTTT
TRBJ1-4,NA,TRBV9,NA,CASSTLMGNEKLFF,TGTGCCAGCAGCACCTTGATGGGCAATGAAAAACTGTTTTTT
TRBJ2-5,few,TRBV27,NA,CASSLAGRPQETQYF,TGTGCCAGCAGTTTGGCGGGGCGCCCTCAAGAGACCCAGTACTTC
TRBJ1-5,NA,TRBV27,NA,CASGGNQPQHF,TGTGCCAGCGGAGGGAACCAGCCCCAGCATTTT
TRBJ2-6,NA,TRBV4-1,NA,CASSRQTPNGANVLTF,TGCGCCAGCAGCCGACAGACCCCAAATGGGGCCAACGTCCTGACTTTC
TRBJ1-1,few,TRBV6-5,NA,CASSRPIQGTEAFF,TGTGCCAGCAGTCGCCCAATTCAGGGGACTGAAGCTTTCTTT